This T cell receptor beta chain was recovered during a study of blood T cell repertoires in COVID-19. Across the whole study: The cDNA or gDNA used as material had been derived from T cells, B-cell-depleted T cells, or PBMCs.

Sequencing used immunoSEQ multiplex PCR; TCRdb keeps in-frame clones, though not all of them. The data hold roughly 350,000 clones, with approximately 90% observed a single time. This clone was seen a few times. J gave up 1 base and V 5 bases, and 18 bases lay outside the gene matches. This CDR3 is 19 amino acids long. From germline, CDR1 is SGHAT and CDR2 FQNNGV. The material sequenced was peripheral blood. The chain is built from TRBV11-2 and TRBJ2-7; 9 bases are a match to TRBD2. The source of this sequence is a woman aged 18-29 years who had recovered from COVID-19. The CDR3 spells CASSPNSPVGLARSYEQYV. The CDR3 DNA reads TGTGCCAGCAGCCCCAACTCTCCGGTTGGACTAGCGAGATCCTACGAGCAGTACGTC.